This T cell receptor beta chain was obtained from a study of regulatory T cells in long-lasting Graves disease (dated by TCRdb to about 2021). About the full investigation: Newly diagnosed Graves' disease patients had taken antithyroid drugs for less than 3 months. TCR sequencing covered around 13 persistent and 20 or so newly diagnosed Graves' disease patients, around 35 samples in total. Persistent Graves' disease patients were compared with newly diagnosed Graves' disease patients by peripheral blood TCR sequencing and RNA sequencing. The study was conducted in China and was registered as a clinical trial. General conclusions and limits of the study: Persistent Graves' disease patients showed lower TCR Shannon entropy and fewer highly expanded clones than newly diagnosed patients, suggesting clonal expansion. TRBV28, TRBJ1-2 and TRBJ2-5 were preferentially used in persistent disease, while TRBV20-1 and TRBJ2-1 were favored in newly diagnosed disease. As a limitation, the authors acknowledged that the small sample size may reduce accuracy. Because the primary lesion, thyroid tissue, could not be accessed, the study looked at peripheral blood alone. More public clonotypes were shared among persistent patients (more than 2,500) than among newly diagnosed patients (roughly 1,000). Sequencing and analysis were restricted to the TCR beta chain.

CDR1 and CDR2, looked up from the germline V gene, are MDHEN and SYDVKM. V has 6 bases trimmed and J has 2 bases trimmed; junction bases matching no gene number 10. Inclusive of the bounding cysteine and phenylalanine, the CDR3 is 15 residues long. The kept DNA is CDR3 alone, 45 bases in frame from the first base. The time point label corresponds to: newly diagnosed GD, antithyroid drugs for less than 3 months. For both TCR sequencing and RNA sequencing, RNA was extracted from PBMCs in TRIzol. The diagnosis of Graves' disease was made according to American Thyroid Association guidelines. Patients were recruited from an endocrinology department in Xi'an, China. Each patient gave about 10 milliliters of peripheral blood, collected in an EDTA anticoagulant tube. Ficoll Paque Plus density gradient separation was used to isolate PBMCs, and no additional T cell sorting was done. RNA quality was checked with an Agilent 2100 Bioanalyzer and agarose gel, and concentration with a NanoDrop 2000.

The receptor library was made with multiplex PCR. These reads were obtained on an Illumina HiSeq 4000. CDR3 regions were amplified by Arm-PCR with iRepertoire HTBI primers to construct TCR beta libraries. Gel purification was performed on PCR products prior to sequencing. The original methods were these. A total of 62 TRBV and under 15 TRBJ segments were identified across samples and were used for gene usage analysis of CDR3 amino acid clonotypes. COPE and FqMerger were used to merge filtered high-quality paired reads into contigs. BLAST was used to align contigs to IMGT TRBV, TRBD and TRBJ reference genes, with CDR3 defined following IMGT. Clonotypes above 0.1% frequency were classified as highly expanded clones. Shannon entropy was used to measure repertoire diversity, and the Gini coefficient was used to measure V-J evenness. A clonotype was considered public if more than one individual shared it. The raw public data were reprocessed by TCRdb itself: fastp quality trimming at Q25, MiXCR clonotype calling, in-frame beta chains only. Each record represents a unique CDR3 protein, reported with the most common genes and DNA among its rows. TCRdb's processing, not the study's, gives the V and J calls here. This sample has some 500,000 distinct CDR3 sequences in its table, and roughly 14% of those were observed once. The biggest ten clones account for roughly 10% of the sample.

This clonotype was recorded at least ten times. The antigen it binds to is not known. Base qualities were left out, and no much larger clone turns up one base away. These sequences were also reported in another study, on T cells in Graves' hyperthyroidism and ophthalmopathy. The second study's authors report: Stable Graves' hyperthyroidism was defined as the absence of progression to ophthalmopathy over 18 months of follow-up. Hyperthyroidism patients were aged 18 to 65 years and newly diagnosed, with disease duration of less than 2 months. Exclusion was applied to patients with uncontrolled infections, other autoimmune diseases, pregnancy or lactation. Clinical symptoms, serum thyroxine and TRAb, thyroid ultrasound, and orbital computed tomography formed the basis for the diagnoses. The first round of RT-PCR for the TCR CDR3 was performed with the HTBI primer set and the Qiagen OneStep RT-PCR kit. Most expanded thyroid clonotypes (frequency above 0.001) were also detected in blood, suggesting blood repertoires may reflect thyroid immune responses. A 13 V-J signature model separated ophthalmopathy from stable hyperthyroidism, with 87.88% sensitivity and 81.08% specificity in cross-validation and 80%/75% in testing. In validation, the model predicted progression to ophthalmopathy a median of around 6.5 months before onset, with about 70% sensitivity and nearly 75% specificity. A discovery cohort of approximately 97 patients, 43 with Graves' ophthalmopathy and over 55 with stable Graves' hyperthyroidism, was used to find distinguishing TCR V-J signatures. Whether ophthalmopathy could be predicted prospectively was tested in an independent validation cohort made up of about 18 hyperthyroidism patients plus 17 patients who later progressed to ophthalmopathy. The approximately 100 discovery patients were divided at random into training and test sets in a 7:3 ratio. In several Graves' hyperthyroidism patients, the study also compared T-cell repertoires from thyroid tissue with T-cell repertoires from blood. Following sampling, methimazole starting at 30 mg daily was given to hyperthyroidism patients, and high-dose intravenous methylprednisolone was given to ophthalmopathy patients. A second multiplex PCR round built the libraries, followed by size selection and purification. Paired-end sequencing of the libraries was performed with 100 bp reads on an Illumina HiSeq2000. Raw data were processed with SOAPnuke, discarding reads with adapters, uncalled bases, mean Phred below 15, or no exact constant-primer or identifier match. COPE v1.2.5 was used to merge the high-quality paired reads, and each unique nucleotide sequence was defined as a clonotype. MiTCR v1.1 was used to align the clonotypes against IMGT TRBV, TRBD and TRBJ reference segments. Only V-J combinations with frequency above 0.0001, covering 99% to 99.2% of repertoires, were analysed. The TCS score was defined as the ratio of F50 (clonal expansion) to E x V (chaos), calculated using BLOSUM62-based TCRdist between CDR3 peptides within each V-J. Welch's t-statistics and random forest reduced some 510 V-J features to roughly 13, which were used in a naive Bayes classifier (R e1071). Sample size was not statistically predetermined, and investigators were not blinded to group allocation. According to the paper, TCR Vbeta CDR3 sequencing was carried out on approximately 140 peripheral blood samples, which came from around 43 ophthalmopathy, 75 to 80 hyperthyroidism and approximately 17 progressor patients.

The origin of this receptor is a man aged 25-45 years with Graves disease. Donor details come from another sample of the same person, matched by shared clones. Sequencing was performed on peripheral blood mononuclear cells (PBMCs), taken at new diagnosis, from a patient treated with antithyroid drugs. This chain is built from TRBV28 and TRBJ2-7; 7 middle bases align to TRBD1. The CDR3 protein sequence reads: CASSPNRGSAYEQYF. The sequenced DNA: TGTGCCAGCAGCCCAAACAGGGGATCGGCCTACGAGCAGTACTTC.